One and the same sample provided the 4 T cell receptor beta chains below, sequenced in a study of T cells in Graves' hyperthyroidism and ophthalmopathy. Authors of the study amplified TCR beta CDR3 regions from RNA transcripts. TCR CDR3 regions were first amplified by RT-PCR with HTBI primers. Via MiXCR, TCRdb re-called the multiplex PCR reads, giving one row per CDR3 protein. Of roughly 650,000 distinct CDR3 sequences listed, approximately 16% are singletons. The material sequenced was blood. The receptors come from a woman aged 35 to 49 with Graves' ophthalmopathy.

The table lists this clonotype with many counts. The chain couples TRBV24-1 to TRBJ2-7; D is ambiguous. V dropped 0 bases and J dropped 7 bases, with 3 bases sitting between them. The CDR3 has 11 residues. CDR1 KGHDR and CDR2 SFDVKD come from the germline V gene. The CDR3 DNA reads as TGTGCCACCAGTGATTTGCGGGAGCAGTACTTC. Its protein is CATSDLREQYF.

This clonotype occurred many times. The rearrangement joins TRBV2 to TRBJ1-1; D is undetermined. This CDR3 has 14 amino acids. Per the germline V gene, CDR1 is SNHLY and CDR2 is FYNNEI. Between the trimmed V and J ends, which lost 4 bases and 2 bases, there was a span of 11 bases. CDR3 DNA: TGTGCCAGCAGTGGGGCCAGTTCTAACACTGAAGCTTTCTTT. Protein product: CASSGASSNTEAFF.

This clonotype was observed at least ten times. The J gene is TRBJ2-1, the V gene TRBV2, with 10 bases that match TRBD1. This CDR3 spans 15 amino acids. Germline V lookup: CDR1 SNHLY, CDR2 FYNNEI. V gave up 6 bases and J gave up 0 bases; unmatched junction bases: 2. The CDR3 nucleotides read TGTGCCAGCAGACGGACAGGGGGCTCCTACAATGAGCAGTTCTTC. Translating it yields CASRRTGGSYNEQFF.

At least ten counts were recorded for this clonotype. The rearrangement joins TRBV7-8 to TRBJ2-1; D gene ambiguous. This CDR3 comprises 14 residues. Germline CDR1 is SGHVS and CDR2 is FQNEAQ. Between the trimmed V and J ends, which lost 7 bases and 10 bases, there was a span of 20 bases. The CDR3 nucleotides are TGTGCCAGCACCCAAGCCAGCGAGGTCTTGGAGCAGTTCTTC. It specifies CASTQASEVLEQFF.